This T cell receptor beta chain was sequenced during a study of cytomegalovirus exposure and HLA in healthy donors. Study information: A prior analysis found about 110 million unique TCR beta sequences from some 190 million T cells.

The CDR3 totals 14 residues. V lost 4 bases, J lost 4 bases, and 14 bases lay in between. CDR1 and CDR2 (germline): SGHRS, YFSETQ. PCR used 60 Vbeta primers and 13 Jbeta primers. Assay: immunoSEQ multiplex PCR; the TCRdb copy retains only in-frame clones and omits some. The data hold over 150,000 clones, with roughly 80% observed a single time. Study results and caveats: Per published reports, the classifier diagnosed cytomegalovirus status with high specificity and sensitivity.

This clone was detected once. What it binds is not known. Sequenced material: PBMCs. The TCR sequence derives from a male donor in good health and CMV-seropositive. J is TRBJ1-1 and V is TRBV5-1; unclear D gene. CDR3 nucleotide sequence: TGCGCCAGCAGCGAGGACGGGCGGGGCACTGAAGCTTTCTTT. Translated, it gives CASSEDGRGTEAFF.